The rows below give T cell receptor beta chains drawn from one sample of a study of OX40 agonist ivuxolimab in advanced cancers. Here immunoSEQ multiplex PCR was the method, and the copy in TCRdb shows in-frame clones only, minus some. There are about 50,000 clones in the sample; roughly 91% occur only once, and about 24% lies in the top ten. The sequencing here drew on CD4+ or CD8+ T cells sorted from blood, taken in a trial of the OX40 agonist ivuxolimab. These receptors originate from an adult with an advanced solid tumor such as melanoma, head and neck, liver or kidney cancer. Each CDR3 is given with its conserved first and last residue. Each record gives: D gene, J gene, V gene, clone size, CDR3 protein, CDR3 DNA. A D gene is named only where the DNA matches it firmly. Size is stated for part of the rows, as once, few or many counts, or as a class when the clone is expanded.

>NA|TRBJ2-1|TRBV4-2|NA
CASSLSVNEQFF
TGTGCCAGCAGCCTGAGTGTCAATGAGCAGTTCTTC
>TRBD2|TRBJ2-1|TRBV14|NA
CASSQTAAAGLNEQFF
TGTGCCAGCAGCCAAACGGCGGCAGCGGGACTTAATGAGCAGTTCTTC
>NA|TRBJ2-7|TRBV19|NA
CASSAAAEYEQYF
TGTGCCAGTAGCGCCGCGGCAGAGTACGAGCAGTACTTC
>TRBD2|TRBJ2-7|TRBV5-4|NA
CASSHKGLAGGPAYEQYF
TGTGCCAGCAGCCACAAAGGACTAGCGGGAGGGCCGGCTTACGAGCAGTACTTC
>TRBD2|TRBJ2-3|TRBV9|NA
CASSDEAGTSTDTQYF
TGTGCCAGCAGCGATGAAGCGGGGACTAGCACAGATACGCAGTATTTT
>NA|TRBJ1-2|TRBV19|NA
CASSMGWYGIGYGYTF
TGTGCCAGTAGTATGGGATGGTACGGTATCGGATATGGCTACACCTTC
>TRBD2|TRBJ2-3|TRBV6-5|NA
CASSPSGIPDTQYF
TGTGCCAGCAGCCCTAGCGGGATCCCAGATACGCAGTATTTT
>NA|TRBJ1-4|TRBV14|NA
CASSHERVPDEKLFF
TGTGCCAGCAGCCACGAGAGGGTTCCGGATGAAAAACTGTTTTTT
>TRBD2|TRBJ2-7|TRBV11-2|once
CASSSLGGRGLAVYEQYF
TGTGCCAGCAGCTCCCTAGGGGGCCGTGGACTAGCGGTGTACGAGCAGTACTTC
>NA|TRBJ1-4|TRBV27|NA
CASSLGGRANEKLFF
TGTGCCAGCAGTTTAGGAGGCAGGGCTAATGAAAAACTGTTTTTT
>TRBD2|TRBJ2-1|TRBV13|NA
CASSGQTSNKGFDEQFF
TGTGCCAGCAGCGGGCAGACTAGCAACAAGGGGTTCGATGAGCAGTTCTTC
>TRBD1|TRBJ1-1|TRBV15|NA
CATSKYRGTEDTEAFF
TGTGCCACCAGCAAATACAGGGGGACAGAGGATACTGAAGCTTTCTTT
>NA|TRBJ2-3|TRBV9|NA
CASSQEDIRLTDTQYF
TGTGCCAGCAGCCAAGAGGACATTCGACTCACAGATACGCAGTATTTT
>TRBD1|TRBJ2-2|TRBV27|NA
CASSFEGQGANTGELFF
TGTGCCAGCAGTTTTGAGGGACAGGGGGCCAACACCGGGGAGCTGTTTTTT
>NA|TRBJ1-1|TRBV10-1|NA
CASSESSGAEAFF
TGCGCCAGCAGTGAGTCATCAGGGGCTGAAGCTTTCTTT
>NA|TRBJ2-7|TRBV27|NA
CASMTRGLGSYEQYF
TGTGCCAGCATGACCAGGGGTCTGGGCTCCTACGAGCAGTACTTC
>TRBD2|TRBJ2-3|TRBV10-3|NA
CAISEPGLAGRDTQYF
TGTGCCATCAGCGAACCGGGACTAGCGGGACGAGATACGCAGTATTTT
>NA|TRBJ2-5|TRBV2|NA
CASRGFLGLAGKETQYF
TGTGCCAGCAGGGGCTTTTTAGGGCTAGCAGGGAAAGAGACCCAGTACTTC
>NA|TRBJ2-2|TRBV10-3|NA
CAITPGDGGLFTGELFF
TGTGCCATCACCCCGGGGGACGGGGGCTTATTCACCGGGGAGCTGTTTTTT
>NA|TRBJ2-7|TRBV15|NA
CATSRGHEQYF
TGTGCCACCAGCAGAGGCCACGAGCAGTACTTC
>NA|TRBJ2-7|TRBV9|NA
CASSAGDAYEQYF
TGTGCCAGCAGCGCGGGTGATGCCTACGAGCAGTACTTC
>NA|TRBJ2-3|TRBV7-3|NA
CASSSGPPDTQYF
TGTGCCAGCAGCTCGGGACCTCCGGATACGCAGTATTTT
>NA|TRBJ2-7|TRBV4-3|NA
CASSQDRVGDEQYF
TGCGCCAGCAGCCAAGATCGCGTGGGTGACGAGCAGTACTTC
>NA|TRBJ1-2|TRBV7-9|NA
CASSPVGGNYGYTF
TGTGCCAGCAGCCCCGTCGGTGGTAACTATGGCTACACCTTC
>NA|TRBJ2-1|TRBV2|once
CARGFEGEGYNEQFF
TGTGCCAGAGGCTTCGAGGGAGAAGGCTACAATGAGCAGTTCTTC
>NA|TRBJ2-7|TRBV29-1|NA
CSAGVGYEQYF
TGCAGCGCAGGGGTGGGATACGAGCAGTACTTC
>NA|TRBJ2-4|TRBV28|NA
CASSFELPGNIQYF
TGTGCCAGCAGTTTTGAGCTCCCCGGGAACATTCAGTACTTC
>NA|TRBJ1-1|TRBV2|NA
CASRWGGSEAFF
TGTGCCAGCAGGTGGGGGGGTTCTGAAGCTTTCTTT
>NA|TRBJ2-5|TRBV11-1|NA
CASSKGHEKTQYF
TGTGCCAGCAGCAAAGGACATGAAAAGACCCAGTACTTC
>TRBD2|TRBJ2-7|TRBV5-4|NA
CASSHLTPSGSIYEQYF
TGTGCCAGCAGCCACCTCACCCCTAGCGGGAGTATCTACGAGCAGTACTTC
>TRBD1|TRBJ2-5|TRBV7-6|NA
CASRSTGLETQYF
TGTGCCAGCAGATCGACAGGGTTGGAGACCCAGTACTTC
>TRBD2|TRBJ2-7|TRBV7-9|NA
CASSQTSGIRYEQYF
TGTGCCAGCAGCCAGACTAGCGGGATTCGCTACGAGCAGTACTTC
>NA|TRBJ2-2|TRBV11-3|NA
CASSLVRGATGELFF
TGTGCCAGCAGCTTAGTCCGGGGGGCTACCGGGGAGCTGTTTTTT
>TRBD2|TRBJ2-1|TRBV9|NA
CASSLRTSGPLYEQFF
TGTGCCAGCAGCTTACGGACTAGCGGGCCCCTATATGAGCAGTTCTTC
>NA|TRBJ2-1|TRBV27|NA
CASSSGTGSYNEQFF
TGTGCCAGCAGTTCTGGGACTGGCTCCTACAATGAGCAGTTCTTC
>NA|TRBJ1-1|TRBV28|NA
CASSQGQPNTEAFF
TGTGCCAGCAGTCAGGGGCAACCGAACACTGAAGCTTTCTTT